One and the same sample provided the 20 T cell receptor beta chains below, sequenced in a study of T cell responses to AZD1222 COVID-19 vaccine. The repertoire was sequenced with immunoSEQ multiplex PCR; TCRdb's copy has only in-frame clones and lacks some. The table includes about 140,000 clones, approximately 80% detected once. The input for sequencing was peripheral blood, taken on day 0 of AZD1222 vaccination. These receptors were taken from an adult in good health.

This clone has a handful of counts. This chain links TRBV10-3 with TRBJ2-5, with D tentatively TRBD2 (5 bases). Germline CDR1 is ENHRY and CDR2 is SYGVKD. This CDR3 is built from 16 residues. The V and J ends lost 4 bases and 0 bases respectively, with 15 bases between them. Here the CDR3 reads CAISGPPGLYQETQYF. CDR3 DNA sequence: TGTGCCATCAGTGGGCCCCCGGGGTTATACCAAGAGACCCAGTACTTC.

CDR3 in amino acids: CASSPPERNQPQHF. CDR3 DNA: TGTGCCAGTAGTCCGCCGGAGAGGAATCAGCCCCAGCATTTT. V is TRBV19 and J is TRBJ1-5; no firm D call. The CDR3 consists of 14 residues. Germline assignment: CDR1 LNHDA and CDR2 SQIVND (reference sequence). Trimming shortened V by 5 bases and J by 4 bases, and 12 bases separated the two germline ends.

A note on this clone: Distinct nucleotide sequences in the sample also encode this CDR3. This chain connects TRBV9 to TRBJ1-5; possible D gene TRBD1, 5 bases. The V and J ends lost 0 bases and 1 base respectively, with 5 bases between them. The CDR3 runs to 14 residues. Germline loops: CDR1 SGDLS, CDR2 YYNGEE. The CDR3 reads CASSVGQSNQPQHF. DNA of the CDR3: TGTGCCAGCAGCGTAGGACAGAGCAATCAGCCCCAGCATTTT.

J is TRBJ1-5 and V is TRBV28, with D possibly matching TRBD1 (6 bases). V was pared by 6 bases and J by 4 bases, with 16 bases between. Germline V gene sequence: CDR1 MDHEN, CDR2 SYDVKM. This CDR3 has 15 amino acids. CDR3 in DNA: TGTGCCAGCAGGCTAGAGCAGGGGCTAAATCAGCCCCAGCATTTT. This sequence encodes CASRLEQGLNQPQHF.

The V call is TRBV5-4, the J call TRBJ1-2; maybe TRBD1 (6 bases). The germline V gene has CDR1 SGHNT and CDR2 YYREEE (reference sequence). With 4 bases removed from V and 4 bases from J, the gap between germline ends came to 23 bases. The CDR3 loop spans 17 amino acids. Written as DNA, the CDR3 is TGTGCCAGCAGCGGTGGGACAATTGGGGGCTTAAGCTATGGCTACACCTTC. It specifies CASSGGTIGGLSYGYTF.

The genes are TRBV12-3 or TRBV12-4 and TRBJ1-1; 8 nucleotides agree with TRBD1. This CDR3 comprises 13 residues. The junction had 9 bases not matched to a gene; V was cut back by 10 bases and J by 5 bases. CDR3 loop: CATGGDRRTEAFF. DNA for the CDR3: TGTGCCACCGGGGGGGACAGGAGGACTGAAGCTTTCTTT.

The V gene is TRBV28, the J gene TRBJ1-2; the match to TRBD1 covers 7 bases. Germline-derived CDR1 and CDR2 are MDHEN and SYDVKM. V shed 4 bases and J 4 bases; nucleotides not matched to a gene: 12. The CDR3 runs to 16 residues. The CDR3 loop is CASSSARQGPPYGYTF. For the CDR3, the DNA is TGTGCCAGCAGTTCAGCTCGACAGGGTCCCCCCTATGGCTACACCTTC.

The chain couples TRBV6-5 to TRBJ2-7, with 7 bases identical to TRBD1. CDR3 length equals 14 residues. The germline CDR1 and CDR2 sequences are MNHEY and SVGAGI. The junction had 9 bases not matched to a gene; V was cut back by 7 bases and J by 3 bases. CDR3 nucleotide sequence: TGTGCCAGCACCAATGACAGGGTTCGCTACGAGCAGTACTTC. Protein: CASTNDRVRYEQYF.

This clone was counted once. V and J are TRBV28 and TRBJ1-2; D ambiguous. The CDR3 spans 14 residues. V was clipped by 7 bases and J by 8 bases, with 20 bases between them. CDR1 MDHEN and CDR2 SYDVKM come from the germline V gene. DNA of the CDR3: TGTGCCAGCACCCTTAAGCCGGGCAGATCGGGCTACACCTTC. Protein product: CASTLKPGRSGYTF.

The V call is TRBV6-1, the J call TRBJ2-2; TRBD1 agrees at 9 bases. Trimming removed 2 bases from V and 7 bases from J; junction bases left unmatched: 17. Per germline, CDR1 MNHNS and CDR2 SASEGT. The length of the CDR3 is 19 residues. The CDR3 sequence is CASSEFDTGGAGWNGELFF. The DNA of the CDR3 is TGTGCCAGCAGTGAATTTGATACAGGGGGCGCGGGATGGAACGGGGAGCTGTTTTTT.

The rearrangement uses TRBV5-1 and TRBJ1-4; the D is unclear. CDR3 length: 15 residues. V was cut by 0 bases and J by 0 bases, with 6 bases left in between. Looked up from germline, CDR1 is SGHRS and CDR2 is YFSETQ. CDR3 in amino acids: CASSLAVPTNEKLFF. The DNA of the CDR3 is TGCGCCAGCAGCTTGGCCGTCCCAACTAATGAAAAACTGTTTTTT.

The CDR3 here is CASSLYSATGNTIYF. The CDR3 coding sequence is TGCGCCAGCAGCTTGTACAGCGCCACTGGAAACACCATATATTTT. This chain connects TRBV5-1 to TRBJ1-3; no clear D gene. This CDR3 contains 15 residues. V shed 1 base and J shed 2 bases, with 10 bases lying between them. CDR1 SGHRS and CDR2 YFSETQ come from the germline V gene.

V is TRBV6-5 and J is TRBJ1-1, with a weak D call TRBD1 (5 bases). CDR1 and CDR2 from the germline V gene are MNHEY and SVGAGI. The CDR3 is 14 residues long. V was pared by 6 bases and J by 4 bases, with 15 bases between. The CDR3 protein is CASRPGTVGTEAFF. For the CDR3, the DNA is TGTGCCAGCAGGCCCGGGACGGTGGGCACTGAAGCTTTCTTT.

This chain uses TRBV3-1 (or the pseudogene TRBV3-2) with TRBJ1-6; TRBD1 is a possible D gene (6 bases). V gave up 0 bases and J gave up 8 bases, with 11 bases separating them. The CDR3 sequence is 15 residues long. Germline V CDR1 and CDR2: LGHDT, YNNKEL (reference sequence). As DNA, the CDR3 is TGTGCCAGCAGCCAAGAAACAGGGTTGGATTCACCCCTCCACTTT. This translates into CASSQETGLDSPLHF.

The chain combines TRBV5-1 with TRBJ1-5; possibly TRBD1 for D (5 bases). The germline gives CDR1 SGHRS, CDR2 YFSETQ. V was cut by 4 bases and J by 4 bases, with 12 bases left in between. The CDR3 is 14 residues long. CDR3 in DNA: TGCGCCAGCAGCCCCACCGGGGCAAATCAGCCCCAGCATTTT. Its translation: CASSPTGANQPQHF.

The genes are TRBV10-3 and TRBJ1-1; D perhaps matches TRBD1 (6 bases). V was pared by 8 bases and J by 1 base, with 23 bases between. The germline gives CDR1 ENHRY, CDR2 SYGVKD. The CDR3 contains 17 residues. The chain's CDR3 is CAIGQVEGGRRNTEAFF. CDR3 in DNA: TGTGCCATCGGCCAAGTAGAAGGGGGGAGGCGGAACACTGAAGCTTTCTTT.

The chain couples TRBV18 to TRBJ1-1, with D possibly matching TRBD1 (5 bases). Trimming removed 0 bases at V and 0 bases at J, with 8 bases between. CDR1 and CDR2 from the germline V gene are KGHSH and LQKENI. The CDR3 contains 15 residues. The CDR3 is CASSPPGGMNTEAFF. The CDR3 DNA reads TGTGCCAGCTCACCACCGGGGGGGATGAACACTGAAGCTTTCTTT.

This chain connects TRBV10-2 to TRBJ2-3; D is ambiguous. Per germline, CDR1 WSHSY and CDR2 SAAADI. With 8 bases removed from V and 6 bases from J, the gap between germline ends came to 12 bases. This CDR3 has 12 amino acids. This chain's CDR3 is CASSQLSDTQYF. CDR3 in DNA: TGCGCCAGCTCACAGCTCTCCGATACGCAGTATTTT.

The chain combines TRBV10-3 with TRBJ1-1, with D possibly TRBD1 on 6 matching bases. The CDR3 is made up of 14 amino acids. V dropped 7 bases and J dropped 5 bases, with 17 bases sitting between them. Looked up from germline, CDR1 is ENHRY and CDR2 is SYGVKD. CDR3 residues: CAITAAGTNTEAFF. In DNA, the CDR3 is TGTGCCATCACTGCCGCCGGGACAAATACTGAAGCTTTCTTT.

V usage is TRBV19 and J usage is TRBJ2-3; D is perhaps TRBD1 or TRBD2 (6 bases each). Per germline, CDR1 LNHDA and CDR2 SQIVND (reference sequence). The V end was cut by 2 bases, the J end by 4 bases, with 13 bases between. The CDR3 spans 15 residues. The CDR3 loop is CASSISAGDSDTQYF. The CDR3 coding sequence is TGTGCCAGTAGTATATCGGCAGGGGACTCAGATACGCAGTATTTT.